This paragraph covers one T cell receptor beta chain sequence. The data belong to a study of T-cell memory formation after mild COVID-19. From the 5' RACE reads, TCRdb called clonotypes with MiXCR, one entry per CDR3 protein. This sample carries around 510,000 distinct CDR3 sequences, less than 25% of them seen once, and the ten largest clones take about 8.7%. The CDR3 runs 19 residues. With V trimmed by 0 bases and J by 2 bases, 13 bases remained unmatched. CDR1 MGHRA and CDR2 YSYEKL come from the germline V gene. This TCR was recovered from an adult woman who had mild COVID-19 (a few samples of this study predate the infection). Cell type and time point are not known. Sequenced material: PBMCs or a T cell subset sorted from them (not recorded which). This sequence joins TRBV4-1 and TRBJ2-4; 7 bases are shared with TRBD1. The CDR3 here is CASSQESGIDRDTKNIQYF. The CDR3 DNA reads as TGCGCCAGCAGCCAAGAGTCCGGAATTGACAGGGACACCAAAAACATTCAGTACTTC.